What follows describes a single T cell receptor (beta chain). The data are from a study of blood T cells in healthy people across ages. Looked up from germline, CDR1 is SGHAT and CDR2 is FQNNGV. J gave up 2 bases and V 5 bases, and 5 bases lay outside the gene matches. The CDR3 sequence is 14 residues long. A sample-barcoded 5' primer and a J-beta primer mix were used in a second PCR of roughly 7 to 11 cycles. Each CDR3 protein gets one entry after TCRdb re-called the 5' RACE reads with MiXCR. Seen here are fewer than 750,000 distinct CDR3 sequences, 45% to 55% observed once, and the top ten hold just under 25%.

The sequenced sample consisted of blood. The rearrangement links TRBV11-2 to TRBJ1-2; 7 nucleotides align to TRBD1. This receptor was taken from a man aged 80 or over in good health. The CDR3 DNA reads TGTGCCAGCAGCAGCCACAGGGGCAACTATGGCTACACCTTC. Its translation: CASSSHRGNYGYTF.